The sequence of this T cell receptor (beta chain) was determined in a study of cytomegalovirus exposure and HLA in healthy donors. The wider study: The use of the same platform for the 130 or so validation repertoires and the roughly 630 first-cohort repertoires was reported by a later analysis. Study outcomes and limitations: Reports credit the classifier with highly specific, highly sensitive diagnosis of cytomegalovirus status.

The CDR3 has 12 residues. Trimming cost V 3 bases and J 13 bases, with 13 bases left between them. CDR1 and CDR2 (germline): KGHSH, LQKENI. This clone was seen just once. Its antigen is not identified. Libraries were prepared by immunoSEQ multiplex PCR; TCRdb keeps only in-frame clonotypes and omits some of them. The sample yields 75,000 to 90,000 clones, approximately 95% seen once. The sample taken for sequencing was PBMCs. The V and J genes are TRBV18 and TRBJ2-1; perhaps TRBD1 as D (6 bases). The TCR sequence derives from a man between 18 and 29 years old in good health and CMV-seropositive. CDR3 in amino acids: CASSPTGIRQFF. CDR3 sequence (DNA): TGTGCCAGCTCACCCACAGGGATACGTCAGTTCTTC.